The 19 T cell receptor beta chains in this list originate from one sample, sequenced in a study of identical twins. TCRdb reprocessed the 5' RACE reads with MiXCR, giving one entry per CDR3 protein. The table includes 420,000 or so distinct CDR3 sequences, roughly 18% detected once. The sequenced sample was naive T cells sorted from blood. Receptors originate from a man in his fifties or sixties in good health.

The gene calls are TRBV7-2 and TRBJ2-1; 7 positions match TRBD2. The trim removed 0 bases at V and 3 bases at J, leaving 8 bases unmatched. CDR3 length: 17 residues. Germline CDR1 and CDR2: SGHTA and FQGNSA. The CDR3 loop reads CASSLARLGGNYNEQFF. As DNA, the CDR3 is TGTGCCAGCAGCTTAGCGCGATTGGGGGGGAACTACAATGAGCAGTTCTTC.

This rearrangement joins TRBV7-8 to TRBJ1-5; TRBD1 matches 7 bases. Looked up from germline, CDR1 is SGHVS and CDR2 is FQNEAQ. This CDR3 comprises 16 residues. V gave up 3 bases and J gave up 0 bases; unmatched junction bases: 5. CDR3 nucleotides: TGTGCCAGCAGCTTGGGGGGGACAGTTAGCAATCAGCCCCAGCATTTT. Translation: CASSLGGTVSNQPQHF.

The chain combines TRBV7-2 with TRBJ2-1; possibly TRBD1 for D (6 bases). Germline lookup yields CDR1 SGHTA and CDR2 FQGNSA. The CDR3 is made up of 16 amino acids. V lost 4 bases, J lost 0 bases, and 13 bases lay in between. This CDR3 reads CASSSPGTSSYNEQFF. As DNA, the CDR3 is TGTGCCAGCAGCTCCCCCGGGACAAGCTCCTACAATGAGCAGTTCTTC.

In its sample, this clonotype was seen many times. The gene calls are TRBV10-3 and TRBJ1-6, with D unclear. Per germline, CDR1 ENHRY and CDR2 SYGVKD. V dropped 5 bases and J dropped 0 bases, with 20 bases sitting between them. The CDR3 spans 19 residues. The CDR3 loop is CAISSTLFTVSSYNSPLHF. The CDR3 coding sequence is TGTGCCATCAGTTCAACCCTATTCACCGTCAGCTCCTATAATTCACCCCTCCACTTT.

This chain joins TRBV20-1 and TRBJ2-5; 13 nucleotides align to TRBD2. CDR3 length equals 15 residues. The J segment lost 4 bases and the V segment lost 4 bases, leaving 6 bases of the junction unmatched. Germline CDR1 DFQATT, CDR2 SNEGSKA (reference sequence). CDR3 in amino acids: CSATGTSGIGETQYF. The DNA of the CDR3 is TGCAGTGCTACCGGGACTAGCGGGATCGGAGAGACCCAGTACTTC.

The chain uses TRBV15 and TRBJ2-1; 7 positions agree with TRBD2. J was trimmed by 8 bases and V by 0 bases; bases with no gene match: 7. Germline lookup yields CDR1 LNHNV and CDR2 YYDKDF (reference sequence). This CDR3 spans 15 amino acids. CDR3 in amino acids: CATSRETGTTDEQFF. In nucleotides, the CDR3 is TGTGCCACCAGCAGAGAAACCGGGACTACCGATGAGCAGTTCTTC. The full variable domain, with the rest looked up from reference TRBV15 and TRBJ2-1, is DAMVIQNPRYQVTQFGKPVTLSCSQTLNHNVMYWYQQKSSQAPKLLFHYYDKDFNNEADTPDNFQSRRPNTSFCFLDIRSPGLGDTAMYLCATSRETGTTDEQFFGPGTRLTVL.

The chain employs TRBV7-2 and TRBJ2-1, with 10 bases that match TRBD2. Losses at the gene ends were 2 bases for V and 9 bases for J; bases not matched to a gene: 4. Germline V gene lookup returns CDR1 SGHTA and CDR2 FQGNSA. The CDR3 length is 14 residues. The CDR3 nucleotides are TGTGCCAGCAGCTTACTCCTAGCGGGAGTTGAGCAGTTCTTC. Translation gives CASSLLLAGVEQFF. Based on the CDR3 plus reference TRBV7-2 and TRBJ2-1, the full variable domain is GAGVSQSPSNKVTEKGKDVELRCDPISGHTALYWYRQSLGQGLEFLIYFQGNSAPDKSGLPSDRFSAERTGGSVSTLTIQRTQQEDSAVYLCASSLLLAGVEQFFGPGTRLTVL.

The chain couples TRBV7-9 to TRBJ1-2, with TRBD1 matching 9 bases. From germline, CDR1 is SEHNR and CDR2 FQNEAQ (reference sequence). V was pared by 5 bases and J by 8 bases, with 6 bases of the junction left unmatched. The CDR3 is 13 residues long. Here the CDR3 DNA reads TGTGCCAGCAGCCCCTGGACAGGGGCCGGCTACACCTTC. It is translated as CASSPWTGAGYTF.

This clonotype was recorded a few times. The genes are TRBV19 and TRBJ2-1, with D perhaps assigned TRBD1 or TRBD2 (7 bases each). CDR3 length: 16 residues. Deletions cut 4 bases from V and 7 bases from J, with 20 bases between. CDR1 and CDR2 (germline): LNHDA, SQIVND (reference sequence). The CDR3 loop is CASSTLGAQGGNEQFF. CDR3 DNA sequence: TGTGCCAGTAGTACTCTAGGGGCCCAGGGGGGGAATGAGCAGTTCTTC. Based on the CDR3 plus reference TRBV19 and TRBJ2-1, the full variable domain is DGGITQSPKYLFRKEGQNVTLSCEQNLNHDAMYWYRQDPGQGLRLIYYSQIVNDFQKGDIAEGYSVSREKKESFPLTVTSAQKNPTAFYLCASSTLGAQGGNEQFFGPGTRLTVL.

V and J are TRBV5-1 and TRBJ2-1; possible D gene TRBD2, 6 bases. CDR3 size: 16 residues. Germline V gene lookup returns CDR1 SGHRS and CDR2 YFSETQ. Trimming removed 4 bases from V and 0 bases from J, with 14 bases in between. In DNA, the CDR3 is TGCGCCAGCAGCGCTGGGACTTGGAGCTCCTACAATGAGCAGTTCTTC. The encoded protein is CASSAGTWSSYNEQFF.

This clonotype was found many times. The rearrangement joins TRBV6-5 to TRBJ1-2; a weak D match, TRBD1 (5 bases). Trimming cost V 1 base and J 8 bases, with 8 bases left between them. The CDR3 runs to 12 residues. Germline values: CDR1 MNHEY, CDR2 SVGAGI. The DNA of the CDR3 is TGTGCCAGCAGTTACTATCAGGGCGGCTACACCTTC. It is translated as CASSYYQGGYTF.

The V call is TRBV7-2, the J call TRBJ2-2; 8 bases are shared with TRBD1. V lost 10 bases to trimming and J lost 4 bases; unmatched junction nucleotides: 8. In germline, CDR1 is SGHTA, CDR2 FQGNSA. This CDR3 is built from 14 residues. CDR3 in DNA: TGTGCCACCGGGACAGGTCGGGCCACCGGGGAGCTGTTTTTT. As protein: CATGTGRATGELFF.

This clonotype was recorded at least ten times. This rearrangement joins TRBV10-3 to TRBJ1-2, with D perhaps TRBD1 (6 bases). Trimming left V 8 bases short and J 2 bases short, with 12 bases between. Germline loops: CDR1 ENHRY, CDR2 SYGVKD. The CDR3 is made up of 13 amino acids. This CDR3 reads CAISGASNYGYTF. CDR3 DNA: TGTGCCATCTCGGGGGCGTCAAACTATGGCTACACCTTC.

The chain has TRBV4-2 and TRBJ2-5; no clear D. Germline V gene sequence: CDR1 LGHNA, CDR2 YNFKEQ. Trimming shortened V by 2 bases and J by 4 bases, and 5 bases separated the two germline ends. CDR3 size: 12 residues. CDR3 loop: CASSQKRETQYF. The CDR3 DNA reads TGTGCCAGCAGCCAAAAGAGAGAGACCCAGTACTTC.

The chain uses TRBV7-3 and TRBJ2-7, with TRBD1 as a possible D gene (6 bases). Germline V gives CDR1 SGHTA, CDR2 FQGTGA. The CDR3 has 14 amino acids. Trimming left V 6 bases short and J 0 bases short, with 12 bases between. CDR3 coding DNA: TGTGCCAGCAGGTTCGACAGGAGCTCCTACGAGCAGTACTTC. It is translated as CASRFDRSSYEQYF.

This clonotype was recorded a few times. This chain connects TRBV25-1 to TRBJ2-5; D possibly corresponds to TRBD1 (7 bases). Germline V lookup: CDR1 MGHDK, CDR2 SYGVNS. CDR3 length equals 15 residues. V lost 3 bases and J 5 bases, leaving 16 bases between the germline ends. This CDR3 reads CASSEHEGAGETQYF. CDR3 nucleotides: TGTGCCAGCAGTGAGCATGAGGGGGCGGGGGAGACCCAGTACTTC. The whole variable domain, filled in from reference TRBV25-1 and TRBJ2-5, reads EADIYQTPRYLVIGTGKKITLECSQTMGHDKMYWYQQDPGMELHLIHYSYGVNSTEKGDLSSESTVSRIRTEHFPLTLESARPSHTSQYLCASSEHEGAGETQYFGPGTRLLVL.

This clonotype occurred a few times. This chain joins TRBV5-1 and TRBJ2-1, with 9 nucleotides matching TRBD1. CDR3 length: 13 amino acids. Germline assignment: CDR1 SGHRS and CDR2 YFSETQ. V trimming: 5 bases; J trimming: 8 bases; junction bases outside the gene matches: 5. The CDR3 DNA is TGCGCCAGCAGACCGGGACAGGGACATGAGCAGTTCTTC. Its protein product is CASRPGQGHEQFF.

This clonotype occurred many times. J is TRBJ1-4 and V is TRBV20-1; D unclear. Trimming pared 6 bases from V and 7 bases from J, leaving 15 bases between. Per the germline V gene, CDR1 is DFQATT and CDR2 is SNEGSKA (reference sequence). The CDR3 contains 13 residues. In nucleotides, the CDR3 is TGCAGTGCGCCGGAGGGAACAGCTGAAAAACTGTTTTTT. Translation gives CSAPEGTAEKLFF.

This clonotype was observed a few times. The genes are TRBV6-5 and TRBJ2-5; 10 bases map to TRBD1. The germline gives CDR1 MNHEY, CDR2 SVGAGI. The CDR3 covers 15 residues. Trimming removed 3 bases from V and 2 bases from J; junction bases left unmatched: 3. CDR3: CASSYGQGVQETQYF. The CDR3 coding sequence is TGTGCCAGCAGTTATGGACAGGGGGTTCAAGAGACCCAGTACTTC.